A selection of T cell receptor beta chains follows, all from one sample in a study of blood T cell repertoires in COVID-19. The data were produced by immunoSEQ multiplex PCR, yet TCRdb's version contains in-frame clones alone and is incomplete. The sample includes about 240,000 clones, around 86% of them seen just once. The sequencing sample was made of PBMCs or T cells enriched from blood (not recorded which). These receptors were taken from a middle-aged woman with acute COVID-19. Each CDR3 is given with its conserved first and last residue. The D gene is left open where the match is weak. Not every row has a clone size; where given, it reads once, few, many or a size class.

NA | TRBJ1-3 | TRBV19 | NA | CASTPRGTGSTLGNTIYF | TGTGCCAGCACCCCAAGGGGAACAGGGAGTACCCTCGGAAACACCATATATTTT
TRBD1 | TRBJ2-1 | TRBV6-5 | NA | CASIGGGTGSLQFF | TGTGCCAGCATTGGTGGTGGGACAGGGTCTTTGCAGTTCTTC
NA | TRBJ2-5 | TRBV23-1 | NA | CASSQSAGTEYQETQYF | TGCGCCAGCAGTCAATCGGCAGGGACTGAGTACCAAGAGACCCAGTACTTC
NA | TRBJ2-1 | TRBV3-1/TRBV3-2 | NA | CASSQAYRMSSYNEQFF | TGTGCCAGCAGCCAAGCTTACCGCATGAGCTCCTACAATGAGCAGTTCTTC
TRBD2 | TRBJ2-2 | TRBV3-1/TRBV3-2 | NA | CASSPTSATNTGELFF | TGTGCCAGCAGCCCCACTAGCGCGACCAACACCGGGGAGCTGTTTTTT
TRBD1 | TRBJ1-1 | TRBV6-6 | NA | CASRGRDRDTEAFF | TGTGCCAGCAGAGGACGGGACAGGGACACTGAAGCTTTCTTT
NA | TRBJ2-7 | TRBV12-5 | NA | CASGLVLLGEQYF | TGTGCTAGTGGTTTGGTACTCCTCGGGGAGCAGTACTTC
NA | TRBJ1-3 | TRBV18 | once | CASFFGNTIYF | TGTGCCAGCTTCTTCGGAAACACCATATATTTT
TRBD2 | TRBJ2-7 | TRBV11-3 | few | CASSFLAGAIREQYF | TGTGCCAGCAGCTTTCTAGCGGGAGCAATCCGGGAGCAGTACTTC
NA | TRBJ1-2 | TRBV7-9 | NA | CASSPLGADMPNGYTF | TGTGCCAGCAGCCCTCTTGGGGCAGACATGCCGAATGGCTACACCTTC
NA | TRBJ2-5 | TRBV4-1 | NA | CASSLKGGTDQETQYF | TGCGCCAGCAGCCTCAAAGGGGGGACAGACCAAGAGACCCAGTACTTC
TRBD1 | TRBJ2-3 | TRBV3-1/TRBV3-2 | NA | CASSQKRTGGGDTQYF | TGTGCCAGCAGCCAAAAAAGGACAGGGGGCGGTGATACGCAGTATTTT
TRBD2 | TRBJ2-3 | TRBV30 | NA | CAWSGAGVSTDTQYF | TGTGCCTGGAGTGGAGCGGGAGTAAGCACAGATACGCAGTATTTT
NA | TRBJ1-2 | TRBV18 | once | CASSRNRDTYNYGYTF | TGTGCCAGCTCACGCAACCGGGACACTTATAACTATGGCTACACCTTC
TRBD2 | TRBJ2-7 | TRBV5-5 | NA | CASSLAGQREVYEQYF | TGTGCCAGCAGCTTGGCGGGGCAGCGGGAGGTCTACGAGCAGTACTTC
NA | TRBJ1-2 | TRBV6-5 | NA | CASSPTPGDGYTF | TGTGCCAGCAGCCCAACACCGGGGGATGGCTACACCTTC
NA | TRBJ1-1 | TRBV2 | NA | CASSLHPGRTITEAFF | TGTGCCAGCAGTCTCCACCCGGGTAGGACTATCACTGAAGCTTTCTTT
TRBD1 | TRBJ2-7 | TRBV5-6 | NA | CASSRKSGTGTYEQYF | TGTGCCAGCAGCCGAAAGTCCGGGACAGGGACCTACGAGCAGTACTTC
NA | TRBJ2-5 | TRBV18 | NA | CASSPRTATQETQYF | TGTGCCAGCTCACCGCGAACAGCCACTCAAGAGACCCAGTACTTC
TRBD2 | TRBJ2-1 | TRBV5-4 | NA | CASSLPGLGYNEQFF | TGTGCCAGCAGCTTACCGGGACTAGGCTACAATGAGCAGTTCTTC
NA | TRBJ2-3 | TRBV11-3 | NA | CASSLDPLSRGSTDTQYF | TGTGCCAGCAGCTTAGATCCCCTCTCCCGCGGGAGCACAGATACGCAGTATTTT
NA | TRBJ2-2 | TRBV2 | NA | CASSVDKNTGELFF | TGTGCCAGCAGTGTGGACAAGAACACCGGGGAGCTGTTTTTT
TRBD1 | TRBJ1-5 | TRBV5-5 | NA | CASSLAMLRTGLNQPQHF | TGTGCCAGCAGCTTGGCCATGTTGCGGACAGGACTCAATCAGCCCCAGCATTTT
NA | TRBJ1-1 | TRBV14 | NA | CASSQERERSEAFF | TGTGCCAGCAGCCAAGAGCGGGAAAGGAGTGAAGCTTTCTTT
TRBD1 | TRBJ2-2 | TRBV6-5 | once | CASSRRDRAPGELFF | TGTGCCAGCAGTCGACGGGACAGGGCCCCCGGGGAGCTGTTTTTT
TRBD1 | TRBJ2-7 | TRBV15 | NA | CATSKTGDSYEQYF | TGTGCCACCAGCAAGACAGGGGACTCCTACGAGCAGTACTTC
NA | TRBJ1-1 | TRBV5-1 | NA | CASSPTALNTEAFF | TGCGCCAGCAGTCCGACAGCCTTGAACACTGAAGCTTTCTTT
TRBD2 | TRBJ2-1 | TRBV19 | NA | CASSISGTSGINEQFF | TGTGCCAGTAGTATTTCCGGGACTAGCGGGATCAATGAGCAGTTCTTC
TRBD1 | TRBJ1-2 | TRBV13 | few | CASSLGLNSGGRYGYTF | TGTGCCAGCAGCTTAGGCCTAAATTCAGGGGGCAGGTATGGCTACACCTTC
TRBD2 | TRBJ2-7 | TRBV10-3 | NA | CAISDSAGGTYEQYF | TGTGCCATCAGTGACTCAGCGGGAGGGACCTACGAGCAGTACTTC
NA | TRBJ1-1 | TRBV27 | NA | CASSLSPGANTEAFF | TGTGCCAGCAGTTTATCGCCAGGGGCGAACACTGAAGCTTTCTTT
TRBD2 | TRBJ2-5 | TRBV29-1 | once | CSVVPSGRNQETQYF | TGCAGCGTTGTGCCTAGCGGGAGGAACCAAGAGACCCAGTACTTC
NA | TRBJ2-1 | TRBV24-1 | NA | CATSGAGTYLYNEQFF | TGTGCCACCAGTGGGGCCGGAACATACCTCTACAATGAGCAGTTCTTC
NA | TRBJ2-5 | TRBV19 | NA | CASSMLQGRETQYF | TGTGCCAGTAGTATGTTGCAGGGTAGGGAGACCCAGTACTTC
TRBD2 | TRBJ2-7 | TRBV6-1 | once | CASSGAGAITDEQYF | TGTGCCAGCAGTGGAGCGGGAGCAATTACGGACGAGCAGTACTTC
NA | TRBJ1-3 | TRBV19 | NA | CASSISPGNTIYF | TGTGCCAGTAGTATTTCTCCTGGAAACACCATATATTTT
NA | TRBJ1-6 | TRBV27 | NA | CASSADYNSPLHF | TGTGCCAGCTCCGCAGACTATAATTCACCCCTCCACTTT